The 28 T cell receptor beta chains given below trace back to one sample, sequenced in a study of OX40 agonist ivuxolimab in advanced cancers. Measured with immunoSEQ multiplex PCR; TCRdb has only the in-frame clones, and not every one. The sample has 50,000 to 85,000 clones, 75% to 90% seen once. The sequenced sample was CD4+ or CD8+ T cells sorted from blood, obtained in a trial of the OX40 agonist ivuxolimab. The receptors shown here come from an adult with an advanced solid tumor such as melanoma, head and neck, liver or kidney cancer.

This chain joins TRBV19 and TRBJ2-5; a weak D match, TRBD2 (5 bases). Germline values: CDR1 LNHDA, CDR2 SQIVND (reference sequence). With 10 bases removed from V and 5 bases from J, the gap between germline ends came to 14 bases. The CDR3 totals 12 residues. CDR3 sequence reads: CATAGVGETQYF. The CDR3 DNA is TGTGCCACTGCCGGGGTCGGGGAGACCCAGTACTTC.

This clone was observed once. The V and J genes are TRBV5-8 and TRBJ1-5; the match to TRBD1 covers 8 bases. This CDR3 is 14 amino acids long. After removal of 3 bases from V and 6 bases from J, the junction contained 5 bases not matched to a gene. The germline CDR1 and CDR2 sequences are SGHTS and YDEGEE. Here the CDR3 reads CASSSGQGRQPQHF. CDR3 DNA sequence: TGTGCCAGCAGCTCCGGACAGGGACGTCAGCCCCAGCATTTT.

The chain has TRBV25-1 and TRBJ1-2, with TRBD1 identical over 9 bases. CDR1 is MGHDK and CDR2 is SYGVNS in the germline V gene. With V trimmed by 6 bases and J by 2 bases, 10 bases remained unmatched. This CDR3 has 16 amino acids. In DNA, the CDR3 is TGTGCCAGCAGAAACCCTGGGACAGGGAGGAACTATGGCTACACCTTC. The encoded protein is CASRNPGTGRNYGYTF.

This clone was found a few times. The CDR3 sequence is CASSLEGRTGGYNEQFF. CDR3 sequence (DNA): TGTGCCAGCAGCCTTGAAGGAAGGACAGGGGGATACAATGAGCAGTTCTTC. The chain joins TRBV4-2 to TRBJ2-1; TRBD1 matches 10 bases. With V trimmed by 4 bases and J by 4 bases, 10 bases remained unmatched. The CDR3 covers 17 residues. Germline-derived CDR1 and CDR2 are LGHNA and YNFKEQ.

The chain is built from TRBV18 and TRBJ2-2; D possibly corresponds to TRBD2 (6 bases). Per the germline V gene, CDR1 is KGHSH and CDR2 is LQKENI. The length of the CDR3 is 15 residues. V gave up 3 bases and J gave up 1 base, with 9 bases separating them. Here the CDR3 reads CASSPRGLNTGELFF. The CDR3 DNA reads TGTGCCAGCTCACCCCGGGGGTTGAACACCGGGGAGCTGTTTTTT.

The rearrangement uses TRBV5-1 and TRBJ2-3, with D maybe TRBD2 (6 bases). Germline-derived CDR1 and CDR2 are SGHRS and YFSETQ. Trimming took 0 bases from V and 5 from J, leaving 7 bases between them. The CDR3 is made up of 13 amino acids. CDR3 region: CASSLGGLDTQYF. Here the CDR3 DNA reads TGCGCCAGCAGCTTGGGGGGACTAGATACGCAGTATTTT.

This chain connects TRBV5-1 to TRBJ2-2, with no clear D. This CDR3 comprises 14 residues. Germline loops: CDR1 SGHRS, CDR2 YFSETQ. Trimming shortened V by 3 bases and J by 0 bases, and 6 bases separated the two germline ends. The CDR3, as DNA: TGCGCCAGCAGCTATATACCGAACACCGGGGAGCTGTTTTTT. Translated: CASSYIPNTGELFF.

CDR3 nucleotides: TGTGCCAGCAGCTTGCGGGGGGCATCTGATACGCAGTATTTT. Translation gives CASSLRGASDTQYF. The chain carries TRBV5-5 and TRBJ2-3, with D perhaps TRBD2 (7 bases). This CDR3 comprises 14 residues. Per germline, CDR1 SGHKS and CDR2 YYEKEE (reference sequence). V shed 1 base and J shed 6 bases, with 12 bases lying between them.

This clone was picked up one time. V and J are TRBV5-6 and TRBJ1-1; 10 nucleotides line up with TRBD1. CDR1 is SGHDT and CDR2 is YYEEEE in the germline V gene. V lost 1 base to trimming and J lost 4 bases; unmatched junction nucleotides: 4. The CDR3 runs to 15 residues. CDR3 amino acids: CASSLRGTGATEAFF. CDR3 DNA: TGTGCCAGCAGCTTGAGGGGGACAGGGGCCACTGAAGCTTTCTTT.

The V and J genes are TRBV5-6 and TRBJ2-2; the D gene is possibly TRBD2 (7 bases). CDR3 size: 15 residues. Per the germline V gene, CDR1 is SGHDT and CDR2 is YYEEEE. V was shortened by 2 bases and J by 4 bases, with 12 bases between the two germline ends. The CDR3 nucleotides are TGTGCCAGCAGCTTCCTAGGGGGGGGCACCGGGGAGCTGTTTTTT. Amino acid sequence: CASSFLGGGTGELFF.

The CDR3 bases are TGTGCCAGCAGAGGGGTGACTAGCGGGAGATCCAATGAGCAGTTCTTC. This gives the protein CASRGVTSGRSNEQFF. The chain carries TRBV5-6 and TRBJ2-1; 12 bases are a match to TRBD2. Germline CDR1 reads SGHDT; CDR2 reads YYEEEE. This CDR3 has 16 amino acids. V was pared by 5 bases and J by 6 bases, with 9 bases of the junction left unmatched.

CDR3 in amino acids: CASRYGGAPTYEQYF. The CDR3 DNA follows: TGTGCCAGTAGGTATGGAGGAGCCCCGACCTACGAGCAGTACTTC. The J gene is TRBJ2-7, the V gene TRBV19; TRBD2 might be the D (5 bases). Germline CDR1 reads LNHDA; CDR2 reads SQIVND (reference sequence). V lost 6 bases to trimming and J lost 2 bases, with 17 bases between them. CDR3 size: 15 residues.

The chain employs TRBV7-3 and TRBJ2-3; tentatively, D is TRBD2 (6 bases). CDR1 and CDR2 from the germline V gene are SGHTA and FQGTGA. V lost 5 bases and J lost 1, with 7 bases in between. The CDR3 is 13 residues long. The CDR3 DNA reads as TGTGCCAGCAGCCGACTAGGCACAGATACGCAGTATTTT. The encoded protein is CASSRLGTDTQYF.

The chain links TRBV5-8 to TRBJ2-7; no definite D call. The V gene's germline CDR1 is SGHTS and CDR2 YDEGEE. V was shortened by 7 bases and J by 6 bases, with 11 bases between the two germline ends. CDR3 length: 11 amino acids. The CDR3 region is CASAPSVEQYF. CDR3 DNA sequence: TGTGCCAGCGCCCCGTCTGTCGAGCAGTACTTC. The variable domain in full, with the rest retrieved from reference TRBV5-8 and TRBJ2-7, is EAGVTQSPTHLIKTRGQQATLRCSPISGHTSVYWYQQALGLGLQFLLWYDEGEERNRGNFPPRFSGRQFPNYSSELNVNALELEDSALYLCASAPSVEQYFGPGTRLTVT.

The rearrangement joins TRBV11-3 to TRBJ2-1, with D perhaps matching TRBD2 (6 bases). V was shortened by 4 bases and J by 0 bases, with 10 bases between the two germline ends. This CDR3 is built from 15 residues. Germline V lookup: CDR1 SGHNT, CDR2 YENEEA. In DNA form, the CDR3 reads TGTGCCAGCAGCTCGAGCGGGCCCTCCTACAATGAGCAGTTCTTC. Translating gives CASSSSGPSYNEQFF.

The chain uses TRBV7-6 and TRBJ2-5; no clear D. The ends were cut back, 1 base at V and 5 bases at J, with 11 bases in the middle. CDR3 length equals 14 residues. Germline assignment: CDR1 SGHVS and CDR2 FNYEAQ. The CDR3 here is CASSLVGSPETQYF. The CDR3 DNA reads as TGTGCCAGCAGCTTAGTAGGATCCCCCGAGACCCAGTACTTC. Supplemented by reference TRBV7-6 and TRBJ2-5, the full variable domain reads GAGVSQSPRYKVTKRGQDVALRCDPISGHVSLYWYRQALGQGPEFLTYFNYEAQQDKSGLPNDRFSAERPEGSISTLTIQRTEQRDSAMYRCASSLVGSPETQYFGPGTRLLVL.

This clone was found once. The rearrangement uses TRBV9 and TRBJ1-6, with 7 positions matching TRBD1. Germline V gives CDR1 SGDLS, CDR2 YYNGEE. With V trimmed by 0 bases and J by 7 bases, 4 bases remained unmatched. This CDR3 is 15 amino acids long. In DNA, the CDR3 is TGTGCCAGCAGCGTAGCCGGGACAGAGAATTCACCCCTCCACTTT. Translating it yields CASSVAGTENSPLHF.

The CDR3 reads CASSPGTAFSGNTIYF. In DNA form, the CDR3 reads TGTGCCAGCTCACCCGGGACAGCTTTCTCTGGAAACACCATATATTTT. This chain uses TRBV18 with TRBJ1-3; 7 bases are a match to TRBD1. Trimming cost V 3 bases and J 0 bases; bases outside gene matches: 5. Germline CDR1 and CDR2: KGHSH and LQKENI. This CDR3 comprises 16 residues.

The chain has TRBV7-2 and TRBJ1-6; no firm D call. Trimming took off 5 bases at V and 9 bases at J, with 17 bases between the two ends. The CDR3 extends over 15 amino acids. Germline CDR1 SGHTA, CDR2 FQGNSA. The CDR3 DNA follows: TGTGCCAGCAGCACACCGCCGGTAGCTGGTTCACCCCTCCACTTT. This codes for CASSTPPVAGSPLHF.

The chain is built from TRBV28 and TRBJ2-1, with D uncertain. Trimming removed 2 bases from V and 8 bases from J, with 7 bases in between. This CDR3 spans 12 amino acids. Germline V gives CDR1 MDHEN, CDR2 SYDVKM. CDR3 sequence reads: CASSLTSYEQFF. DNA of the CDR3: TGTGCCAGCAGTTTAACGTCCTATGAGCAGTTCTTC.

This chain connects TRBV28 to TRBJ1-2; 10 positions match TRBD1. V lost 8 bases and J lost 4; bases outside the gene matches: 7. There are 14 residues in the CDR3. Germline CDR1 and CDR2: MDHEN and SYDVKM. CDR3 amino acids: CASLRGTGAYGYTF. CDR3 sequence (DNA): TGTGCCAGCTTACGGGGGACAGGGGCCTATGGCTACACCTTC.

The chain is built from TRBV18 and TRBJ1-1; D not resolved. The germline V gene encodes CDR1 KGHSH and CDR2 LQKENI. The CDR3 extends over 13 amino acids. V was clipped by 3 bases and J by 0 bases, with 5 bases between them. This chain's CDR3 is CASSPSMNTEAFF. In nucleotides, the CDR3 is TGTGCCAGCTCACCTAGTATGAACACTGAAGCTTTCTTT.

The chain recombines TRBV7-9 with TRBJ1-4; D might be TRBD1 (5 bases). The CDR3 has 17 amino acids. Trimming shortened V by 2 bases and J by 8 bases, and 21 bases separated the two germline ends. CDR1 and CDR2 (germline): SEHNR, FQNEAQ (reference sequence). The CDR3 is CASSLPQLGGVREKLFF. CDR3 sequence (DNA): TGTGCCAGCAGCTTACCCCAGTTGGGGGGGGTACGGGAAAAACTGTTTTTT.

The chain carries TRBV19 and TRBJ1-1; D is ambiguous. V dropped 8 bases and J dropped 0 bases, with 10 bases sitting between them. The CDR3 covers 13 residues. From germline, CDR1 is LNHDA and CDR2 SQIVND (reference sequence). The CDR3 protein is CASGPRMNTEAFF. The CDR3 bases are TGTGCCAGTGGACCAAGAATGAACACTGAAGCTTTCTTT.

This chain joins TRBV6-4 and TRBJ2-1, with 9 positions matching TRBD1. The V gene's germline CDR1 is MRHNA and CDR2 SNTAGT. This CDR3 is 14 amino acids long. Trimming removed 7 bases from V and 7 bases from J; junction bases left unmatched: 8. The CDR3 nucleotides read TGTGCCAGCAAGCGGGACAGGGAATTGAATGAGCAGTTCTTC. It is translated as CASKRDRELNEQFF.

This clone was detected a few times. V is TRBV11-2 and J is TRBJ1-1; no clear D. CDR1 SGHAT and CDR2 FQNNGV come from the germline V gene. V was clipped by 4 bases and J by 0 bases, with 6 bases between them. The CDR3 sequence is 13 residues long. The CDR3 bases are TGTGCCAGCAGCTCGACGGTGAACACTGAAGCTTTCTTT. Its translation: CASSSTVNTEAFF.

This chain connects TRBV10-3 to TRBJ2-1, with D possibly matching TRBD1 (6 bases). Germline lookup yields CDR1 ENHRY and CDR2 SYGVKD. This CDR3 has 14 amino acids. V shed 8 bases and J shed 0 bases, with 11 bases lying between them. The DNA of the CDR3 is TGTGCCATCCGGGACACCGACTCCTACAATGAGCAGTTCTTC. Translated, it gives CAIRDTDSYNEQFF.

This rearrangement joins TRBV6-6 to TRBJ1-1, with 8 bases identical to TRBD1. Unmatched junction bases numbered 6, after V lost 2 bases and J lost 1 base. Germline CDR1 is MNHNY and CDR2 is SVGAGI (reference sequence). CDR3 length: 16 residues. This CDR3 reads CASSYGQGLGNTEAFF. DNA for the CDR3: TGTGCCAGCAGTTACGGACAGGGACTTGGGAACACTGAAGCTTTCTTT.